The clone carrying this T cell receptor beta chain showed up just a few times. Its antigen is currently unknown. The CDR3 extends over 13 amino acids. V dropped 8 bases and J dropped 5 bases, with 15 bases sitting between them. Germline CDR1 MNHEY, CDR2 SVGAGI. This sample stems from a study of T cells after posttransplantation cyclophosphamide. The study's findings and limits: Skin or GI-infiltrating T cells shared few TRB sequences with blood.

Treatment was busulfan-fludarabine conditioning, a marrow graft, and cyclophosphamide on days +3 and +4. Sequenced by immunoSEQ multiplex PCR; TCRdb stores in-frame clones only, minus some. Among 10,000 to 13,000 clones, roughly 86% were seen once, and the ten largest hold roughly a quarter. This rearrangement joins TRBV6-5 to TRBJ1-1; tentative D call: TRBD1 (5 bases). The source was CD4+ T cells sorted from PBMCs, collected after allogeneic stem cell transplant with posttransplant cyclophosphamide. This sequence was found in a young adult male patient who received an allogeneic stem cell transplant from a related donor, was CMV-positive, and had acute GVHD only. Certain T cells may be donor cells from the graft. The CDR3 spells CASQTPGGTEAFF. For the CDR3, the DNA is TGTGCCAGCCAGACCCCGGGGGGGACTGAAGCTTTCTTT.